What follows are 17 T cell receptor beta chains derived from one specimen sequenced in a study of T cell responses to AZD1222 COVID-19 vaccine. Measured with immunoSEQ multiplex PCR; TCRdb has only the in-frame clones, and not every one. The table shows under 95,000 clones, with 90% occurring only once. The material was peripheral blood, obtained on day 0 of AZD1222 vaccination. These receptors were obtained from an adult in good health.

This sequence joins TRBV6-5 and TRBJ2-7; no firm D call. The CDR3 consists of 11 residues. Deletions cut 4 bases from V and 10 bases from J, with 11 bases between. Germline-derived CDR1 and CDR2 are MNHEY and SVGAGI. The CDR3 sequence: CASSSSTTQYF. The DNA of the CDR3 is TGTGCCAGCAGTTCATCTACGACTCAGTACTTC.

This sequence joins TRBV5-5 and TRBJ2-7; possibly TRBD1 or TRBD2 for D (7 bases each). The length of the CDR3 is 15 residues. From germline, CDR1 is SGHKS and CDR2 YYEKEE (reference sequence). The germline V and J ends were trimmed by 4 bases and 6 bases, with 20 bases remaining between them. The CDR3 reads CASSLGGTVLAEQYF. The CDR3 DNA reads as TGTGCCAGCAGCCTCGGGGGGACAGTCCTGGCCGAGCAGTACTTC.

The J gene is TRBJ1-1, the V gene TRBV7-3; 7 positions agree with TRBD1. The germline V gene has CDR1 SGHTA and CDR2 FQGTGA. CDR3 size: 13 residues. V lost 8 bases and J lost 1; bases outside the gene matches: 4. CDR3 sequence: CASAKGANTEAFF. The CDR3 coding sequence is TGTGCCAGCGCTAAGGGGGCGAACACTGAAGCTTTCTTT.

The chain uses TRBV18 and TRBJ1-1; D gene uncertain. This CDR3 spans 14 amino acids. Per germline, CDR1 KGHSH and CDR2 LQKENI. The V gene lost 8 bases and the J gene lost 3 bases, with 16 bases spanning the gap. The CDR3 reads CASLTNGDDTEAFF. The CDR3 DNA is TGTGCCAGCCTCACCAACGGGGATGACACTGAAGCTTTCTTT.

This clone was observed a single time. The chain joins TRBV27 to TRBJ2-5; TRBD2 matches at 7 bases. The V segment lost 5 bases and the J segment 0 bases; nucleotides outside the gene matches: 3. The CDR3 is 14 amino acids. Germline values: CDR1 MNHEY, CDR2 SMNVEV (reference sequence). The CDR3 DNA is TGTGCCAGCAGTGAGCGGGACCACCAAGAGACCCAGTACTTC. It yields the protein CASSERDHQETQYF.

This chain uses TRBV5-1 with TRBJ1-1, with a tentative D call TRBD1 (6 bases). CDR1 and CDR2 (germline): SGHRS, YFSETQ. Trimming shortened V by 7 bases and J by 3 bases, and 13 bases separated the two germline ends. The CDR3 spans 13 residues. In DNA, the CDR3 is TGCGCCAGCGCAGAGCAGGGGTACACTGAAGCTTTCTTT. Its protein product is CASAEQGYTEAFF. The full variable domain, rest sourced from reference TRBV5-1 and TRBJ1-1, is KAGVTQTPRYLIKTRGQQVTLSCSPISGHRSVSWYQQTPGQGLQFLFEYFSETQRNKGNFPGRFSGRQFSNSRSEMNVSTLELGDSALYLCASAEQGYTEAFFGQGTRLTVV.

The rearrangement joins TRBV6-5 to TRBJ2-7; 11 nucleotides line up with TRBD1. With 6 bases clipped from V and 2 bases from J, the junction kept 6 bases outside the gene matches. Germline V gives CDR1 MNHEY, CDR2 SVGAGI. The CDR3 has 15 amino acids. Here the CDR3 DNA reads TGTGCCAGCAGCTTGCCGGGACAGGGGGCCTACGAGCAGTACTTC. It encodes CASSLPGQGAYEQYF.

The count of this clone is one. The chain is built from TRBV29-1 and TRBJ2-2; TRBD2 matches 9 bases. Looked up from germline, CDR1 is SQVTM and CDR2 is ANQGSEA. Trimming took 7 bases from V and 6 from J; bases not matched to a gene: 15. The CDR3 has 16 amino acids. The CDR3 sequence is CSALLAGGHTAGELFF. The CDR3 DNA follows: TGCAGCGCACTACTCGCGGGGGGGCATACGGCCGGGGAGCTGTTTTTT.

The CDR3 loop is CASSYRVEGTPLHF. The CDR3 DNA reads as TGTGCCAGCAGTTATAGGGTTGAGGGGACACCCCTCCACTTT. V gene TRBV6-5 combines with J gene TRBJ1-6, with D possibly matching TRBD1 (5 bases). In germline, CDR1 is MNHEY, CDR2 SVGAGI. Trimming took 3 bases from V and 11 from J, leaving 14 bases between them. This CDR3 spans 14 amino acids.

This chain links TRBV10-1 with TRBJ2-2; D gene uncertain. The CDR3 totals 12 residues. V was trimmed by 8 bases and J by 5 bases, leaving 9 bases between them. CDR1 and CDR2 from the germline V gene are WNHNN and SYGVQD (reference sequence). The CDR3 sequence is CASQTQTGELFF. The CDR3 nucleotides are TGCGCCAGCCAGACTCAGACCGGGGAGCTGTTTTTT.

V is TRBV6-5 and J is TRBJ2-1, with D possibly being TRBD2 (5 bases). The CDR3 is made up of 11 amino acids. V gave up 8 bases and J gave up 4 bases, with 6 bases separating them. The V gene's germline CDR1 is MNHEY and CDR2 SVGAGI. CDR3 nucleotides: TGTGCCAGCCGGGAATACAATGAGCAGTTCTTC. Protein sequence: CASREYNEQFF.

V usage is TRBV9 and J usage is TRBJ1-6; D gene ambiguous. Germline-derived CDR1 and CDR2 are SGDLS and YYNGEE. Trimming pared 0 bases from V and 8 bases from J, leaving 9 bases between. This CDR3 is built from 14 residues. Here the CDR3 reads CASSVVSGDSPLHF. DNA of the CDR3: TGTGCCAGCAGCGTAGTGAGTGGGGATTCACCCCTCCACTTT. Combining the CDR3 with reference TRBV9 and TRBJ1-6 gives the whole variable domain DSGVTQTPKHLITATGQRVTLRCSPRSGDLSVYWYQQSLDQGLQFLIQYYNGEERAKGNILERFSAQQFPDLHSELNLSSLELGDSALYFCASSVVSGDSPLHFGNGTRLTVT.

The chain joins TRBV6-1 to TRBJ2-1, with 9 bases identical to TRBD2. The CDR3 consists of 14 residues. In germline, CDR1 is MNHNS, CDR2 SASEGT. J lost 10 bases, V lost 3 bases, and 7 bases had no gene match. The CDR3, as DNA: TGTGCCAGCAGTGAGGGCGGGGGGGCTGGCGAGCAGTTCTTC. Amino acid sequence: CASSEGGGAGEQFF.

The rearrangement uses TRBV5-6 and TRBJ2-7; D is ambiguous. Germline CDR1 is SGHDT and CDR2 is YYEEEE. The V gene lost 0 bases and the J gene lost 1 base, with 11 bases spanning the gap. The CDR3 has 15 residues. As DNA, the CDR3 is TGTGCCAGCAGCTTGGTGATGTCGAAATCCTACGAGCAGTACTTC. It yields the protein CASSLVMSKSYEQYF.

The V gene is TRBV27, the J gene TRBJ2-7; TRBD1 matches at 10 bases. V shed 5 bases, J shed 5 bases, and the junction held 9 bases outside the gene matches. CDR3 length: 15 amino acids. The V gene's germline CDR1 is MNHEY and CDR2 SMNVEV (reference sequence). This CDR3 is CASSGVETGGHEQYF. In DNA form, the CDR3 reads TGTGCCAGCAGTGGGGTTGAGACAGGGGGCCACGAGCAGTACTTC.

The V and J genes are TRBV5-1 and TRBJ1-4; no clear D gene. CDR1 is SGHRS, CDR2 YFSETQ, per germline. Trimming took 1 base from V and 5 from J, leaving 9 bases between them. The CDR3 is 14 amino acids. CDR3: CASSLSTANEKLFF. The CDR3 DNA sequence: TGCGCCAGCAGCTTGTCGACCGCGAATGAAAAACTGTTTTTT.

This clone was counted once. The J gene is TRBJ1-3, the V gene TRBV30; no firm D call. Deletions cut 4 bases from V and 4 bases from J, with 8 bases between. The length of the CDR3 is 12 residues. Per the germline V gene, CDR1 is GTSNPN and CDR2 is SVGIG (reference sequence). In nucleotides, the CDR3 is TGTGCCTGGAAAAAATCAGGAAACACCATATATTTT. It codes for CAWKKSGNTIYF. The whole variable domain, remainder taken from reference TRBV30 and TRBJ1-3, is SQTIHQWPATLVQPVGSPLSLECTVEGTSNPNLYWYRQAAGRGLQLLFYSVGIGQISSEVPQNLSASRPQDRQFILSSKKLLLSDSGFYLCAWKKSGNTIYFGEGSWLTVV.